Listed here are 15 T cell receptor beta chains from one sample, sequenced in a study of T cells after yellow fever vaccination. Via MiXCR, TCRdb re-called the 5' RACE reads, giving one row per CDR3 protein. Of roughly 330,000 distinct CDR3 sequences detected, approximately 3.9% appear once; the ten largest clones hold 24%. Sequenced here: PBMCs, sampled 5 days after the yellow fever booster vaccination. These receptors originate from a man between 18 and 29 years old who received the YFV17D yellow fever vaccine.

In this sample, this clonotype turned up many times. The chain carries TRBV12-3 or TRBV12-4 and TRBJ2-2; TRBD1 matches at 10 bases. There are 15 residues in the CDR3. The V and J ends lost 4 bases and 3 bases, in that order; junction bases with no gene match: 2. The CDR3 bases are TGTGCCAGCAGTTCCGGGACAGGGGACACCGGGGAGCTGTTTTTT. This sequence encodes CASSSGTGDTGELFF.

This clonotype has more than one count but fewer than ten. This chain's CDR3 is CASSLAGEQYV. CDR3 DNA: TGTGCCAGCAGCCTCGCGGGCGAGCAGTACGTC. The rearrangement uses TRBV11-2 and TRBJ2-7; a weak D match, TRBD2 (5 bases). The germline gives CDR1 SGHAT, CDR2 FQNNGV. The CDR3 is 11 residues long. The germline V and J ends were trimmed by 5 bases and 6 bases, with 8 bases remaining between them.

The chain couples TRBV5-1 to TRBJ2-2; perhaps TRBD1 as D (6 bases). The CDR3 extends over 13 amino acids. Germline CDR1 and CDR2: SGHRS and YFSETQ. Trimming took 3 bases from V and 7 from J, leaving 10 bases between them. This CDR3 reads CASSWDTNGELFF. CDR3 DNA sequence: TGCGCCAGCAGCTGGGACACGAACGGGGAGCTGTTTTTT.

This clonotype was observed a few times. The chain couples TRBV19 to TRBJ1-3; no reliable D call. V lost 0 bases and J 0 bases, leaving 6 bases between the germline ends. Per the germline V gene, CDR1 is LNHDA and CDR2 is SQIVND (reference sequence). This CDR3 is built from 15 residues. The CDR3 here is CASSIDSASGNTIYF. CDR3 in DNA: TGTGCCAGTAGTATAGACTCCGCCTCTGGAAACACCATATATTTT.

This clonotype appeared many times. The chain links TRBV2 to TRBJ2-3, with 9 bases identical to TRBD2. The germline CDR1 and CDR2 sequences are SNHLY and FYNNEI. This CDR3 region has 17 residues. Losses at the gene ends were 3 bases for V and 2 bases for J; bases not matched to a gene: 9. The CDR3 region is CASSETLTGLATDTQYF. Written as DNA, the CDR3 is TGTGCCAGCAGTGAGACCTTGACGGGACTAGCCACAGATACGCAGTATTTT.

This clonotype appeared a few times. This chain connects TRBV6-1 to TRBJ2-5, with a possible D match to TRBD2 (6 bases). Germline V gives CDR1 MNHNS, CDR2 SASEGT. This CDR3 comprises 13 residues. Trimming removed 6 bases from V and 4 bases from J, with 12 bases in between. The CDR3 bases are TGTGCCAGCAGGGGGTTGGGGGGAGAGACCCAGTACTTC. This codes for CASRGLGGETQYF.

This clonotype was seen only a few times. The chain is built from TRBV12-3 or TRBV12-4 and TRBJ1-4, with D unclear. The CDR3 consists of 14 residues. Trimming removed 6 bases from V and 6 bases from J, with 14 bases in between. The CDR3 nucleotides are TGTGCCAGCAGCCCAGGATTACAGTATGAAAAACTGTTTTTT. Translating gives CASSPGLQYEKLFF.

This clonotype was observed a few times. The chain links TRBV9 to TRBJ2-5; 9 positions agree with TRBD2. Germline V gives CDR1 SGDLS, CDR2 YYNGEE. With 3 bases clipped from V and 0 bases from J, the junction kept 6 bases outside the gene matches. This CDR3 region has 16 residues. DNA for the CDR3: TGTGCCAGCAGCGCCCTAGCGGGGAATTACCAAGAGACCCAGTACTTC. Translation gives CASSALAGNYQETQYF.

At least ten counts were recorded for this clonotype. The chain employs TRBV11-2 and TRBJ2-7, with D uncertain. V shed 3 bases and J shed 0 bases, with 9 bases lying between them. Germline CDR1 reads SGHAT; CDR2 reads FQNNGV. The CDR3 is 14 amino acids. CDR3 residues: CASSFPVSSYEQYF. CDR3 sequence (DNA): TGTGCCAGCAGCTTCCCGGTGAGCTCCTACGAGCAGTACTTC.

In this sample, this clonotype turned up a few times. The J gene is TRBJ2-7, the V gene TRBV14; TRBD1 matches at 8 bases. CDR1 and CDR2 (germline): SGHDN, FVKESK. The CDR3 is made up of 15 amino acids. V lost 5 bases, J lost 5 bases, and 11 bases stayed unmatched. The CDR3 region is CASSKGARGRNEQYF. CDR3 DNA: TGTGCCAGCAGCAAAGGGGCCAGGGGGCGGAACGAGCAGTACTTC.

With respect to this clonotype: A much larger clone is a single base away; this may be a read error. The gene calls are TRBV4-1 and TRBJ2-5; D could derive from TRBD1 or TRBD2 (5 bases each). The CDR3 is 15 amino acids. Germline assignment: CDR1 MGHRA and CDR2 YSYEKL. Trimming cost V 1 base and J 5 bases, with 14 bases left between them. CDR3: CASSQGLGGNETQYF. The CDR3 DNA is TGCGCCAGCAGCCAAGGCCTTGGGGGTAACGAGACCCAGTACTTC.

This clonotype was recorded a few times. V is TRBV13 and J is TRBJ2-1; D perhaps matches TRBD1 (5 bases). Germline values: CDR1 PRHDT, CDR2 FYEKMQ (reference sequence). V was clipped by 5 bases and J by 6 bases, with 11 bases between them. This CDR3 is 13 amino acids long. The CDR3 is CASSHSGANEQFF. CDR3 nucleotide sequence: TGTGCCAGCAGCCACTCTGGGGCCAATGAGCAGTTCTTC. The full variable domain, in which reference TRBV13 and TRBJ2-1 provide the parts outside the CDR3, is AAGVIQSPRHLIKEKRETATLKCYPIPRHDTVYWYQQGPGQDPQFLISFYEKMQSDKGSIPDRFSAQQFSDYHSELNMSSLELGDSALYFCASSHSGANEQFFGPGTRLTVL.

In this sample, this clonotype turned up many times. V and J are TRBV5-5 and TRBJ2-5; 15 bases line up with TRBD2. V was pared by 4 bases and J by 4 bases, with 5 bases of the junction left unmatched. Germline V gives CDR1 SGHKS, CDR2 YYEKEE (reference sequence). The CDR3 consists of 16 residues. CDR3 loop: CASSPGLAGGVETQYF. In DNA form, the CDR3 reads TGTGCCAGCAGCCCCGGACTAGCGGGGGGGGTAGAGACCCAGTACTTC. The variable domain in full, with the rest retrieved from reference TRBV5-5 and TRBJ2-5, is DAGVTQSPTHLIKTRGQQVTLRCSPISGHKSVSWYQQVLGQGPQFIFQYYEKEERGRGNFPDRFSARQFPNYSSELNVNALLLGDSALYLCASSPGLAGGVETQYFGPGTRLLVL.

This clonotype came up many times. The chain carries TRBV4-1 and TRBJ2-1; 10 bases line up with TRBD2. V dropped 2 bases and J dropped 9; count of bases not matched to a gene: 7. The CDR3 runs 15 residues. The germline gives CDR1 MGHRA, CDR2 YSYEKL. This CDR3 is CASSQRSGGAIEQFF. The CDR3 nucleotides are TGCGCCAGCAGCCAAAGGAGCGGGGGGGCCATTGAGCAGTTCTTC.

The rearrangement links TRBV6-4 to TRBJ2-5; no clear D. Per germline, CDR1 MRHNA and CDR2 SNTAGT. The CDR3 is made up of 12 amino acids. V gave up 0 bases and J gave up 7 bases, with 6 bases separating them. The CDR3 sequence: CASSDSWWTQYF. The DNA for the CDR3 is TGTGCCAGCAGTGACTCCTGGTGGACCCAGTACTTC.